These 29 T cell receptor beta chains were sequenced from one sample in a study of T cell responses to AZD1222 COVID-19 vaccine. Libraries were prepared by immunoSEQ multiplex PCR; TCRdb keeps only in-frame clonotypes and omits some of them. The sample has some 170,000 clones, approximately 92% seen once. The sample here was peripheral blood, taken 28 days after the second dose of the MenACWY control vaccine. The receptors derive from an adult who received the MenACWY meningococcal vaccine as a control.

This clone was picked up one time. This chain uses TRBV7-6 with TRBJ1-1; no reliable D call. CDR1 is SGHVS, CDR2 FNYEAQ, per germline. Trimming removed 5 bases from V and 6 bases from J, with 13 bases in between. The CDR3 contains 13 residues. The CDR3 region is CASSLTSGAEAFF. CDR3 in DNA: TGTGCCAGCAGCCTAACTTCAGGTGCTGAAGCTTTCTTT.

This clone was seen more than once but under ten times. The chain uses TRBV24-1 and TRBJ2-7, with 7 nucleotides matching TRBD1. V shed 4 bases and J 3 bases; nucleotides not matched to a gene: 2. The CDR3 runs 13 residues. Germline-derived CDR1 and CDR2 are KGHDR and SFDVKD. In DNA, the CDR3 is TGTGCCACCAGTGAAGGACAGGACTACGAGCAGTACTTC. This gives the protein CATSEGQDYEQYF.

CDR3 protein: CASSAGTLIMNTEAFF. CDR3 bases: TGTGCCAGTAGTGCCGGGACACTTATAATGAACACTGAAGCTTTCTTT. The V and J genes are TRBV19 and TRBJ1-1, with D tentatively TRBD1 (6 bases). The length of the CDR3 is 16 residues. Trimming removed 5 bases at V and 0 bases at J, with 16 bases between. Per the germline V gene, CDR1 is LNHDA and CDR2 is SQIVND (reference sequence).

This chain links TRBV5-1 with TRBJ1-5; TRBD1 might be the D (6 bases). V lost 5 bases and J 3 bases, leaving 12 bases between the germline ends. CDR3 length: 14 amino acids. The germline V gene encodes CDR1 SGHRS and CDR2 YFSETQ. CDR3 nucleotide sequence: TGCGCCAGCAGTTATACAGGGCTCAATCAGCCCCAGCATTTT. Translation: CASSYTGLNQPQHF.

V usage is TRBV6-5 and J usage is TRBJ1-1; no reliable D call. The V end lost 6 bases, the J end lost 5 bases, and 13 bases lay between the germline ends. The CDR3 has 13 amino acids. The germline V gene has CDR1 MNHEY and CDR2 SVGAGI. This CDR3 reads CASRLDGTTEAFF. The CDR3 DNA reads TGTGCCAGCAGACTCGACGGTACAACTGAAGCTTTCTTT.

This chain uses TRBV10-1 with TRBJ2-7, with TRBD1 matching 9 bases. Germline CDR1 WNHNN, CDR2 SYGVQD (reference sequence). There are 16 residues in the CDR3. Losses at the gene ends were 2 bases for V and 5 bases for J; bases not matched to a gene: 10. CDR3 nucleotide sequence: TGCGCCAGCAGTGAGCAGGACAGGGGATTAACGGACGAGCAGTACTTC. It codes for CASSEQDRGLTDEQYF.

V and J are TRBV19 and TRBJ1-1; D unresolved. The CDR3 loop spans 14 amino acids. V lost 3 bases to trimming and J lost 0 bases, with 8 bases between them. Germline lookup yields CDR1 LNHDA and CDR2 SQIVND (reference sequence). CDR3 residues: CASSIDGVNTEAFF. The CDR3 DNA reads TGTGCCAGTAGTATCGACGGGGTGAACACTGAAGCTTTCTTT.

The genes are TRBV10-3 and TRBJ1-2; D gene unclear. Trimming removed 9 bases from V and 3 bases from J, with 14 bases in between. The V gene's germline CDR1 is ENHRY and CDR2 SYGVKD. CDR3 length: 13 residues. The chain's CDR3 is CAIRSGSDYGYTF. The CDR3 DNA sequence: TGTGCCATTAGATCCGGGAGTGACTATGGCTACACCTTC.

V is TRBV30 and J is TRBJ1-2; 8 bases align to TRBD1. CDR1 and CDR2 (germline): GTSNPN, SVGIG (reference sequence). The trim removed 1 base at V and 1 base at J, leaving 5 bases unmatched. The CDR3 is 15 amino acids. The CDR3 sequence is CAWSDGQGGNYGYTF. CDR3 sequence (DNA): TGTGCCTGGAGTGACGGACAGGGTGGTAACTATGGCTACACCTTC.

This chain uses TRBV2 with TRBJ1-2; unclear D gene. V was clipped by 6 bases and J by 5 bases, with 16 bases between them. This CDR3 has 14 residues. Germline lookup yields CDR1 SNHLY and CDR2 FYNNEI. CDR3 nucleotides: TGTGCCAGCAGCGCAGAGCCGGTAGGGTATGGCTACACCTTC. Encoded protein: CASSAEPVGYGYTF.

This chain connects TRBV2 to TRBJ2-2; TRBD1 aligns across 9 bases. This CDR3 has 14 amino acids. The trim removed 6 bases at V and 6 bases at J, leaving 5 bases unmatched. From germline, CDR1 is SNHLY and CDR2 FYNNEI. The DNA for the CDR3 is TGTGCCAGCAGGGGACAGGGAATAGCCGGGGAGCTGTTTTTT. Amino acid sequence: CASRGQGIAGELFF. The entire variable domain, with the rest obtained from reference TRBV2 and TRBJ2-2, is as follows: EPEVTQTPSHQVTQMGQEVILRCVPISNHLYFYWYRQILGQKVEFLVSFYNNEISEKSEIFDDQFSVERPDGSNFTLKIRSTKLEDSAMYFCASRGQGIAGELFFGEGSRLTVL.

The rearrangement joins TRBV2 to TRBJ1-2, with TRBD1 matching 9 bases. Losses at the gene ends were 8 bases for V and 5 bases for J; bases not matched to a gene: 9. The CDR3 is 14 amino acids. CDR1 and CDR2 (germline): SNHLY, FYNNEI. For the CDR3, the DNA is TGTGCCAGCGTCGGGGGGACAGGGCTATATGGCTACACCTTC. Protein: CASVGGTGLYGYTF. The full variable domain, completed using reference TRBV2 and TRBJ1-2, is EPEVTQTPSHQVTQMGQEVILRCVPISNHLYFYWYRQILGQKVEFLVSFYNNEISEKSEIFDDQFSVERPDGSNFTLKIRSTKLEDSAMYFCASVGGTGLYGYTFGSGTRLTVV.

This clone appeared a single time. The chain has TRBV4-2 and TRBJ1-6; perhaps TRBD1 as D (6 bases). CDR1 LGHNA and CDR2 YNFKEQ come from the germline V gene. The CDR3 is 13 residues long. V was trimmed by 4 bases and J by 10 bases, leaving 11 bases between them. CDR3 residues: CASSLRGWSPLHF. CDR3 nucleotides: TGTGCCAGCAGCCTCAGGGGCTGGTCACCCCTCCACTTT.

The J gene is TRBJ2-3, the V gene TRBV2, with D possibly being TRBD1 (6 bases). Trimming removed 6 bases from V and 1 base from J, with 14 bases in between. This CDR3 contains 15 residues. Germline-derived CDR1 and CDR2 are SNHLY and FYNNEI. CDR3 amino acids: CASSVRTAGTDTQYF. In DNA form, the CDR3 reads TGTGCCAGCAGCGTCCGGACAGCGGGCACAGATACGCAGTATTTT. Full variable domain (missing parts from reference TRBV2 and TRBJ2-3): EPEVTQTPSHQVTQMGQEVILRCVPISNHLYFYWYRQILGQKVEFLVSFYNNEISEKSEIFDDQFSVERPDGSNFTLKIRSTKLEDSAMYFCASSVRTAGTDTQYFGPGTRLTVL.

V and J are TRBV19 and TRBJ2-1; TRBD1 matches 7 bases. Germline V gene lookup returns CDR1 LNHDA and CDR2 SQIVND (reference sequence). V trimming: 4 bases; J trimming: 2 bases; junction bases outside the gene matches: 8. The CDR3 has 16 residues. This chain's CDR3 is CASSSSGTATYNEQFF. The CDR3 coding sequence is TGTGCCAGTAGTAGCTCCGGGACAGCTACCTACAATGAGCAGTTCTTC.

The CDR3 reads CASSPSGTGLGGYTF. As DNA, the CDR3 is TGCGCCAGCAGCCCAAGTGGGACAGGGCTTGGTGGCTACACCTTC. The rearrangement joins TRBV5-1 to TRBJ1-2, with 9 positions matching TRBD1. CDR1 and CDR2 (germline): SGHRS, YFSETQ. This CDR3 has 15 amino acids. J was trimmed by 7 bases and V by 4 bases; bases with no gene match: 11. The full variable domain, completed using reference TRBV5-1 and TRBJ1-2, is KAGVTQTPRYLIKTRGQQVTLSCSPISGHRSVSWYQQTPGQGLQFLFEYFSETQRNKGNFPGRFSGRQFSNSRSEMNVSTLELGDSALYLCASSPSGTGLGGYTFGSGTRLTVV.

This chain uses TRBV3-1 (or the pseudogene TRBV3-2) with TRBJ2-7, with 9 bases matching TRBD1. The CDR3 has 16 residues. CDR1 and CDR2 (germline): LGHDT, YNNKEL (reference sequence). V was pared by 3 bases and J by 2 bases, with 8 bases of the junction left unmatched. The CDR3 sequence is CASSHGGRTGAYEQYF. CDR3 DNA: TGTGCCAGCAGCCACGGGGGGCGGACAGGGGCCTACGAGCAGTACTTC.

The chain links TRBV6-1 to TRBJ1-5; TRBD1 aligns across 9 bases. CDR1 and CDR2 from the germline V gene are MNHNS and SASEGT. The V and J ends lost 3 bases and 5 bases, in that order; junction bases with no gene match: 11. There are 17 residues in the CDR3. CDR3 nucleotides: TGTGCCAGCAGTGATACGATACGGGACAGGGACGATCAGCCCCAGCATTTT. Amino acids: CASSDTIRDRDDQPQHF.

V usage is TRBV25-1 and J usage is TRBJ1-2; 7 bases map to TRBD1. The CDR3 loop spans 12 amino acids. Germline values: CDR1 MGHDK, CDR2 SYGVNS. The trim removed 5 bases at V and 8 bases at J, leaving 5 bases unmatched. The CDR3 loop is CASSRQGVGYTF. As DNA, the CDR3 is TGTGCCAGCAGTAGACAGGGAGTCGGCTACACCTTC.

J is TRBJ1-2 and V is TRBV30, with TRBD1 matching over 7 bases. This CDR3 has 13 residues. Looked up from germline, CDR1 is GTSNPN and CDR2 is SVGIG (reference sequence). The V segment lost 7 bases and the J segment 7 bases; nucleotides outside the gene matches: 12. The CDR3 nucleotides are TGTGCCTCCCCGGCAGGGGGAAGGGGTGGCTACACCTTC. It codes for CASPAGGRGGYTF.

The chain recombines TRBV12-3 or TRBV12-4 with TRBJ2-7; 8 nucleotides match TRBD1. V trimming: 5 bases; J trimming: 6 bases; junction bases outside the gene matches: 6. CDR3 length: 13 residues. Written as DNA, the CDR3 is TGTGCCAGCAGTCTCCGGACAGGGACCGAGCAGTACTTC. This encodes CASSLRTGTEQYF.

This CDR3 is CASSITGTILKDYGYTF. As DNA, the CDR3 is TGTGCCAGTAGTATTACCGGGACTATTTTAAAGGACTATGGCTACACCTTC. The V call is TRBV19, the J call TRBJ1-2; tentative D call: TRBD1 (5 bases). Germline CDR1 and CDR2: LNHDA and SQIVND (reference sequence). The CDR3 length is 17 residues. V was trimmed by 3 bases and J by 3 bases, leaving 20 bases between them.

V usage is TRBV2 and J usage is TRBJ1-1, with D possibly TRBD1 on 6 matching bases. V was pared by 4 bases and J by 6 bases, with 15 bases between. Germline CDR1 is SNHLY and CDR2 is FYNNEI. The CDR3 runs 14 residues. The CDR3 loop reads CASSVQQGRAEAFF. The CDR3 nucleotides are TGTGCCAGCAGTGTCCAACAGGGTCGGGCTGAAGCTTTCTTT.

J is TRBJ2-5 and V is TRBV5-1, with D perhaps given as TRBD1 or TRBD2 (6 bases each). The V end was cut by 4 bases, the J end by 6 bases, with 16 bases between. Germline CDR1 SGHRS, CDR2 YFSETQ. The CDR3 is 14 amino acids. CDR3 in amino acids: CASSMGGREQTQYF. The CDR3 DNA reads TGCGCCAGCAGCATGGGGGGCCGTGAGCAGACCCAGTACTTC.

The chain combines TRBV30 with TRBJ2-5; 8 positions match TRBD1. Germline V gives CDR1 GTSNPN, CDR2 SVGIG (reference sequence). The CDR3 is 14 residues long. The V and J ends lost 3 bases and 5 bases, in that order; junction bases with no gene match: 8. The DNA for the CDR3 is TGTGCCTGGAGCTACACCCGGGACAGGGAGACCCAGTACTTC. This codes for CAWSYTRDRETQYF.

The chain links TRBV3-1 (or the pseudogene TRBV3-2) to TRBJ1-2; D is unresolved. The CDR3 covers 13 residues. V lost 1 base and J 6 bases, leaving 9 bases between the germline ends. The germline V gene has CDR1 LGHDT and CDR2 YNNKEL (reference sequence). The CDR3 is CASSQGRPNGYTF. The DNA of the CDR3 is TGTGCCAGCAGCCAAGGGCGCCCGAATGGCTACACCTTC.

V and J are TRBV6-5 and TRBJ1-4; D ambiguous. The CDR3 spans 15 residues. V was pared by 4 bases and J by 5 bases, with 14 bases between. Germline CDR1 and CDR2: MNHEY and SVGAGI. CDR3 amino acids: CASSSNSLGNEKLFF. CDR3 DNA sequence: TGTGCCAGCAGTTCCAACAGTTTAGGGAATGAAAAACTGTTTTTT.

The J gene is TRBJ1-1, the V gene TRBV5-5; D unresolved. The CDR3 extends over 11 amino acids. With 0 bases removed from V and 4 bases from J, the gap between germline ends came to 1 base. Germline CDR1 SGHKS, CDR2 YYEKEE (reference sequence). The CDR3 reads CASSLATEAFF. As DNA, the CDR3 is TGTGCCAGCAGCTTGGCCACTGAAGCTTTCTTT.

The chain combines TRBV19 with TRBJ1-1; 7 bases fit TRBD1. Germline V lookup: CDR1 LNHDA, CDR2 SQIVND (reference sequence). This CDR3 has 15 amino acids. V lost 4 bases to trimming and J lost 1 base; unmatched junction nucleotides: 6. CDR3 region: CASSRTGVANTEAFF. CDR3 coding DNA: TGTGCCAGTAGTAGAACAGGGGTGGCGAACACTGAAGCTTTCTTT.